Listed below are T cell receptor beta chains from one sample, sequenced in a study of shared clonotypes between healthy human individuals. Assay used: immunoSEQ multiplex PCR; TCRdb lists only in-frame clones, some missing. The top ten hold around 0.6% of the sample, which has about 1.1 million clones, about four fifths seen once. Material for sequencing was memory CD4+ T cells from PBMCs. The receptor source for this set is a man younger than 35 in good health. Some clones in this sample may be carry-over from other donors' samples. Each CDR3 is given with its conserved first and last residue. Each record gives: J gene, clone size, D gene, V gene, CDR3 protein, CDR3 DNA. The D gene is left open where the match is weak. Part of the rows lack a size; the others show once, few, many or a class for expanded clones.

>TRBJ2-5|once|-|TRBV7-8
CASGSRLTQYF
TGTGCCAGCGGTTCCCGTTTGACCCAGTACTTC
>TRBJ2-6|-|-|TRBV11-2
CASSLVLGSGANVLTF
TGTGCCAGCAGCTTAGTTCTCGGGTCTGGGGCCAACGTCCTGACTTTC
>TRBJ1-3|-|-|TRBV19
CASSIRGLTGNTIYF
TGTGCCAGTAGTATTCGGGGTCTAACTGGAAACACCATATATTTT
>TRBJ1-3|-|-|TRBV18
CASSLPGQRRNTIYF
TGTGCCAGCTCACTCCCTGGACAGAGACGAAACACCATATATTTT
>TRBJ1-1|few|TRBD1|TRBV29-1
CSVDRGTNTEAFF
TGCAGCGTCGACAGGGGAACGAACACTGAAGCTTTCTTT
>TRBJ2-7|-|TRBD1|TRBV19
CASSIGGQGQDEQYF
TGTGCCAGTAGTATAGGGGGACAGGGCCAGGACGAGCAGTACTTC
>TRBJ2-7|-|TRBD2|TRBV29-1
CSVELSGRAYEQYF
TGCAGCGTTGAACTCAGCGGGAGGGCCTACGAGCAGTACTTC
>TRBJ1-5|few|-|TRBV6-1
CASSERTEWISNQPQHF
TGTGCCAGCAGTGAACGCACAGAGTGGATTAGCAATCAGCCCCAGCATTTT
>TRBJ2-5|-|-|TRBV5-1
CASSLTGYIGVQETQYF
TGCGCCAGCAGCTTGACAGGGTATATCGGGGTCCAAGAGACCCAGTACTTC
>TRBJ2-2|-|-|TRBV5-1
CASSPDGGRKLFF
TGCGCCAGCAGCCCGGACGGTGGCCGGAAGCTGTTTTTT
>TRBJ1-3|-|-|TRBV5-4
CASSLGRNTIYF
TGTGCCAGCAGCTTGGGCAGGAACACCATATATTTT
>TRBJ1-2|-|-|TRBV30
CAWSADNNYGYTF
TGTGCCTGGAGTGCCGACAATAACTATGGCTACACCTTC
>TRBJ2-7|few|TRBD2|TRBV27
CASSPKEGGPYEQYF
TGTGCCAGCAGTCCCAAAGAGGGAGGGCCCTACGAGCAGTACTTC
>TRBJ2-5|-|-|TRBV5-4
CASSSITPGSQETQYF
TGTGCCAGCAGCTCCATCACTCCAGGGAGCCAAGAGACCCAGTACTTC